What follows are 20 T cell receptor beta chains derived from one specimen sequenced in a study of blood T cells in healthy people across ages. A second PCR of roughly 7 to 11 cycles used a sample-barcoded 5' primer and a J-beta primer mix. From the 5' RACE reads, TCRdb called clonotypes with MiXCR, one entry per CDR3 protein. Found here are approximately 810,000 distinct CDR3 sequences, 29% of them singletons; the top ten hold 15% to 20%. Material for sequencing was blood. These receptors came from an elderly woman in good health.

In regard to this clonotype: A read error is possible here, since a much larger clone lies one base away. The chain has TRBV6-5 and TRBJ2-1; 9 bases line up with TRBD1. The CDR3 loop spans 15 amino acids. Germline V lookup: CDR1 MNHEY, CDR2 SVGAGI. V gave up 5 bases and J gave up 7 bases; unmatched junction bases: 9. The CDR3 coding sequence is TGTGCCAGCAGTCCGGGACAGGGTTTATGGAATGAGCAGTTCTTC. Its translation is CASSPGQGLWNEQFF.

This clonotype was observed at least ten times. CDR3 bases: TGCAGTGCCAAAGCCAACTATGGCTACACCTTC. Translating it yields CSAKANYGYTF. V is TRBV20-1 and J is TRBJ1-2; D ambiguous. Per germline, CDR1 DFQATT and CDR2 SNEGSKA (reference sequence). The CDR3 is made up of 11 amino acids. V was clipped by 6 bases and J by 2 bases, with 7 bases between them.

This clonotype was seen ten or more times. The chain couples TRBV12-3 or TRBV12-4 to TRBJ1-1; D is undetermined. The V and J ends lost 6 bases and 3 bases respectively, with 11 bases between them. CDR3 length: 13 residues. In DNA, the CDR3 is TGTGCCAGCAGGCGACTACTATACACTGAAGCTTTCTTT. Its protein is CASRRLLYTEAFF.

This chain connects TRBV7-2 to TRBJ2-2; either TRBD1 or TRBD2 may fit D (5 bases each). Germline V gene sequence: CDR1 SGHTA, CDR2 FQGNSA. The CDR3 is 15 amino acids. Trimming removed 5 bases from V and 8 bases from J, with 18 bases in between. The CDR3 DNA reads as TGTGCCAGCAGCCTCCGGGGCAGAACTTTGGGGGAGCTGTTTTTT. It translates to CASSLRGRTLGELFF.

The chain recombines TRBV20-1 with TRBJ1-2; D unclear. The CDR3 length is 11 residues. Germline CDR1 reads DFQATT; CDR2 reads SNEGSKA (reference sequence). CDR3 region: CRARGQSGYTF. The CDR3 bases are TGCAGGGCCAGAGGGCAATCGGGCTACACCTTC.

A remark on this clonotype: One base away lies a much larger clone, so this may be a sequencing read error. CDR3 loop: CASSQEKTGGIYNEQYF. The DNA for the CDR3 is TGTGCCAGCAGCCAAGAGAAGACAGGGGGAATATACAATGAGCAGTACTTC. The V gene is TRBV3-1, the J gene TRBJ2-7; the match to TRBD1 covers 9 bases. The germline V gene has CDR1 LGHDT and CDR2 YNNKEL (reference sequence). The trim removed 0 bases at V and 7 bases at J, leaving 13 bases unmatched. The CDR3 is 17 amino acids.

This clonotype was recorded many times. The chain has TRBV20-1 and TRBJ1-2; 8 bases fit TRBD1. V lost 6 bases to trimming and J lost 7 bases; unmatched junction nucleotides: 10. The germline gives CDR1 DFQATT, CDR2 SNEGSKA (reference sequence). This CDR3 has 13 residues. CDR3 in DNA: TGCAGTGCGATAGGACAGGGTATAGGTGGCTACACCTTC. Translation: CSAIGQGIGGYTF.

Many counts were recorded for this clonotype. The gene calls are TRBV7-2 and TRBJ2-2; the D is unclear. The ends were cut back, 2 bases at V and 3 bases at J, with 1 base in the middle. The CDR3 has 12 amino acids. CDR1 is SGHTA and CDR2 is FQGNSA in the germline V gene. The CDR3 spells CASSLYTGELFF. CDR3 nucleotides: TGTGCCAGCAGCTTATACACCGGGGAGCTGTTTTTT.

This clonotype appeared many times. The rearrangement uses TRBV12-3 or TRBV12-4 and TRBJ1-2, with a possible D match to TRBD1 (6 bases). The CDR3 runs to 14 residues. The V and J ends lost 3 bases and 4 bases respectively, with 12 bases between them. The CDR3 is CASSFLQGLYGYTF. In DNA form, the CDR3 reads TGTGCCAGCAGTTTTTTACAGGGTCTCTATGGCTACACCTTC.

The V gene is TRBV9, the J gene TRBJ1-2; TRBD1 agrees at 9 bases. This CDR3 contains 15 residues. Germline V gene sequence: CDR1 SGDLS, CDR2 YYNGEE. The V gene end was trimmed by 3 bases and the J gene end by 2 bases; junction bases not matched to a gene: 5. The CDR3 protein is CASSGTGTGNYGYTF. CDR3 in DNA: TGTGCCAGCAGCGGCACCGGGACAGGGAACTATGGCTACACCTTC.

In this sample, this clonotype turned up many times. The rearrangement joins TRBV14 to TRBJ2-1; TRBD1 or TRBD2 may be the D gene (6 bases each). The ends were cut back, 0 bases at V and 4 bases at J, with 16 bases in the middle. CDR1 is SGHDN and CDR2 is FVKESK in the germline V gene. The CDR3 loop spans 17 amino acids. CDR3 region: CASSQEDGGPLYNEQFF. CDR3 nucleotides: TGTGCCAGCAGCCAAGAGGATGGGGGGCCACTATACAATGAGCAGTTCTTC. The variable domain in full, with the rest retrieved from reference TRBV14 and TRBJ2-1, is EAGVTQFPSHSVIEKGQTVTLRCDPISGHDNLYWYRRVMGKEIKFLLHFVKESKQDESGMPNNRFLAERTGGTYSTLKVQPAELEDSGVYFCASSQEDGGPLYNEQFFGPGTRLTVL.

Comments on this clonotype: A much larger clone lies a single base off, so this may be a read error. The chain couples TRBV4-3 to TRBJ1-2, with 9 nucleotides matching TRBD1. Germline V lookup: CDR1 LGHNA, CDR2 YSLEER. V was clipped by 4 bases and J by 8 bases; unmatched bases: 14. This CDR3 spans 16 amino acids. The CDR3 DNA is TGCGCCAGCAGCCCGACCACAGGGGGCGCGTGGAGGGGCTACACCTTC. It codes for CASSPTTGGAWRGYTF.

This rearrangement joins TRBV20-1 to TRBJ2-4; 10 nucleotides line up with TRBD2. Trimming took 0 bases from V and 0 from J; bases not matched to a gene: 5. This CDR3 is built from 17 residues. Germline V gene sequence: CDR1 DFQATT, CDR2 SNEGSKA (reference sequence). CDR3 amino acids: CSAREGAGGPAKNIQYF. The CDR3 DNA reads as TGCAGTGCTAGAGAGGGAGCGGGAGGGCCAGCCAAAAACATTCAGTACTTC.

This clonotype has a handful of counts. This chain links TRBV4-3 with TRBJ1-3, with TRBD1 matching 7 bases. J lost 2 bases, V lost 0 bases, and 4 bases had no gene match. The CDR3 extends over 16 amino acids. The germline gives CDR1 LGHNA, CDR2 YSLEER. The DNA of the CDR3 is TGCGCCAGCAGCCAAGATTACAGGGGAGCTGGAAACACCATATATTTT. It yields the protein CASSQDYRGAGNTIYF.

This clonotype was found a few times. The rearrangement joins TRBV5-1 to TRBJ2-5; TRBD2 matches 7 bases. The CDR3 covers 15 residues. Germline CDR1 is SGHRS and CDR2 is YFSETQ. V shed 0 bases, J shed 5 bases, and the junction held 7 bases outside the gene matches. The CDR3 loop is CASSLVRGDMETQYF. CDR3 nucleotides: TGCGCCAGCAGCTTGGTTCGGGGGGATATGGAGACCCAGTACTTC.

This clonotype was picked up many times. V usage is TRBV2 and J usage is TRBJ1-2; tentatively, D is TRBD1 (6 bases). The germline gives CDR1 SNHLY, CDR2 FYNNEI. Between the trimmed V and J ends, which lost 7 bases and 4 bases, there was a span of 19 bases. The CDR3 loop spans 15 amino acids. CDR3 residues: CASILGGVRRYGYTF. The CDR3 region has the DNA TGTGCCAGCATCCTAGGGGGGGTCCGACGCTATGGCTACACCTTC. The full variable domain, rest sourced from reference TRBV2 and TRBJ1-2, is EPEVTQTPSHQVTQMGQEVILRCVPISNHLYFYWYRQILGQKVEFLVSFYNNEISEKSEIFDDQFSVERPDGSNFTLKIRSTKLEDSAMYFCASILGGVRRYGYTFGSGTRLTVV.

At least ten counts were recorded for this clonotype. V and J are TRBV4-1 and TRBJ2-5; D might be TRBD1 or TRBD2, each matching 5 bases. The CDR3 runs 14 residues. Deletions cut 1 base from V and 4 bases from J, with 10 bases between. The germline CDR1 and CDR2 sequences are MGHRA and YSYEKL. This CDR3 reads CASSQGRGVETQYF. The CDR3, as DNA: TGCGCCAGCAGCCAAGGACGAGGGGTAGAGACCCAGTACTTC.

Concerning this clonotype itself: This may stem from a read error, because a much larger clone lies one nucleotide away. The chain employs TRBV28 and TRBJ2-7; no reliable D call. In germline, CDR1 is MDHEN, CDR2 SYDVKM. V was shortened by 7 bases and J by 6 bases, with 19 bases between the two germline ends. The CDR3 contains 14 residues. This CDR3 is CASIPSLSYFEQYF. CDR3 nucleotides: TGTGCCAGCATCCCGAGTCTCAGTTACTTCGAGCAGTACTTC.

In its sample, this clonotype was seen many times. The CDR3 DNA is TGCAGTGCCGGACAGGGGGGGGCCACAGATACGCAGTATTTT. It yields the protein CSAGQGGATDTQYF. This chain joins TRBV20-1 and TRBJ2-3; 10 bases map to TRBD1. Germline CDR1 is DFQATT and CDR2 is SNEGSKA (reference sequence). V shed 6 bases, J shed 2 bases, and the junction held 5 bases outside the gene matches. The CDR3 is 14 amino acids.

The CDR3 reads CASSRTGSSIYNEQFF. CDR3 DNA: TGTGCCAGCAGCCGGACAGGGTCCTCCATTTACAATGAGCAGTTCTTC. The chain links TRBV14 to TRBJ2-1, with TRBD1 matching over 8 bases. CDR1 is SGHDN and CDR2 is FVKESK in the germline V gene. The V gene end was trimmed by 4 bases and the J gene end by 4 bases; junction bases not matched to a gene: 9. CDR3 length equals 16 residues.